This T cell receptor beta chain originates from a study of Graves' ophthalmopathy and Graves' hyperthyroidism (dated by TCRdb to the late 2010s). With regard to the full study: Peripheral blood was collected before any treatment was given, at the time of initial diagnosis. The study used signatures of the TCR beta repertoire to tell Graves' ophthalmopathy apart from Graves' hyperthyroidism and to predict which patients would progress to ophthalmopathy. In total, 135 blood samples were TCR-sequenced: approximately 42 ophthalmopathy, approximately 80 hyperthyroidism and roughly 17 hyperthyroidism-to-ophthalmopathy patients. A discovery set of about a hundred patients (approximately 42 ophthalmopathy, 57 stable hyperthyroidism) was enrolled to explore V-J signatures distinguishing ophthalmopathy from hyperthyroidism. An independent validation cohort comprised roughly 20 hyperthyroidism patients and over 15 patients who later progressed from hyperthyroidism to ophthalmopathy. T-cell repertoires of thyroid tissue and blood were compared in a handful of hyperthyroidism patients. Once sampling was done, hyperthyroidism patients were given methimazole at a starting dose of 30 mg daily, while ophthalmopathy patients were given high-dose intravenous methylprednisolone. The 100 discovery patients were randomly split 7:3 into training and test sets.

The germline V gene (reference sequence) gives CDR1 as DFQATT and CDR2 as SNEGSKA. The CDR3 runs 11 amino acids, cysteine and phenylalanine included. Solely the CDR3 DNA is kept, with 33 bases framed from the first base. Trimming at the junction amounts to 2 bases on V and 8 bases on J, and the germline ends lie 9 bases apart. This clonotype appeared many times. Its specific antigen is unknown. One base away there is no much larger clone; base qualities are not given. Ophthalmopathy patients were characterized by moderately to severely active disease, a Clinical Activity Score of at least 3, a NOSPECS grade of at least 4, and a disease duration under 3 months. Patients with other autoimmune diseases, uncontrolled infections, pregnancy or lactation were excluded from the study. Clinical symptoms, serum thyroxine, TRAb, thyroid ultrasound and orbital computed tomography were used for diagnosis. PBMCs were isolated from about 9 ml of fresh peripheral blood by Ficoll-Paque density gradient centrifugation. Trizol reagent was used to extract the total RNA, and its quality was then checked on an Agilent 2100 Bioanalyzer.

Overall study outcomes, separate from this receptor: Ophthalmopathy was separated from stable hyperthyroidism by the 13-signature model with around 89% sensitivity and around 81% specificity in cross-validation and with 80%/75% in the test set. Among expanded thyroid clonotypes with frequency above 0.001, most also showed up in blood, which suggests that blood repertoires may reflect the thyroid immune response. In validation, the model predicted ophthalmopathy progression with over 60% sensitivity and approximately 78% specificity; around twelve predicted patients were CT-confirmed with GO in a median of approximately 6.5 months. No statistical method was used to predetermine the sample size, and group allocation was not hidden from the investigators.

For repertoire sequencing, the TCR beta CDR3 regions were amplified from RNA transcripts. HTBI primers and the Qiagen OneStep RT-PCR kit were used in a first-round RT-PCR, which was followed by a second-round multiplex PCR, size selection and purification. Sequencing of the libraries was carried out on an Illumina HiSeq2000 in paired-end mode with 100 bp reads. As for how the authors treated the data: SOAPnuke was used to process the reads, throwing out any read that had adapters, had uncalled bases, had a mean Phred below 15, or lacked an exact constant-primer or identifier match. COPE v1.2.5 was used to merge the high-quality paired reads. Unique nucleotide sequences were defined as clonotypes and aligned to IMGT TRB V, D and J references using MiTCR v1.1. Only V-J combinations with frequency above 0.0001 were analysed, covering more than 99% of repertoires. For each V-J combination, a TCR clonal expansion and chaos score was defined as the ratio of F50 clonal expansion to chaos observed in the TCRdist matrix. Welch's t-statistics and random forest were used to reduce the features to about twelve V-J combinations, which were then used as input to a naive Bayes classifier. Thyroid-blood repertoire similarity was quantified with the Morisita-Horn index. The public reads were reanalyzed by TCRdb: fastp trimming at Q25, MiXCR alignment, in-frame beta chains only. CDR3 protein sequences are deduplicated, and each keeps its most common genes and DNA. TCRdb assigned the V and J calls; the authors' analysis was not used. In all, the sample holds approximately 500,000 distinct CDR3 sequences, and roughly 14% of those were seen once. 9.5% to 10% of the sample belongs to the ten largest clones.

Sequences were obtained from blood. Rearrangement joined TRBV20-1 to TRBJ1-1; no D gene call is confident. This sequence was found in a woman in her 30s with Graves' ophthalmopathy. Donor details come from another sample of the same person, matched by shared clones. The CDR3 is CSARSPGEAFF. The nucleotide sequence is TGCAGTGCTAGATCGCCGGGGGAAGCTTTCTTT.